This is a list of T cell receptor beta chains from one sample in a study of blood T cell repertoires in COVID-19. Sequenced by immunoSEQ multiplex PCR; TCRdb stores in-frame clones only, minus some. The table lists roughly 380,000 clones, around 87% of them singletons. Sequenced: PBMCs or T cells enriched from blood (not recorded which). These receptors all come from a young man who had recovered from COVID-19. Both conserved end residues are part of each CDR3. The order of the fields is J gene, clone size, V gene, D gene, CDR3 DNA, CDR3 protein. The D gene is left open where the match is weak. Size is stated for part of the rows, as once, few or many counts, or as a class when the clone is expanded.

TRBJ2-5 few TRBV18 TRBD2 TGTGCCAGCTCACGAAACGGGGGGGCCCAAGAGACCCAGTACTTC CASSRNGGAQETQYF
TRBJ1-4 . TRBV4-1 . TGCGCCAGCTTTCCAGGGTCAGGGTTTTCTAATGAAAAACTGTTTTTT CASFPGSGFSNEKLFF
TRBJ2-1 . TRBV4-1 TRBD1 TGCGCCAGCAGCCAAGTATATGGGACAGGCAGTTACAATGAGCAGTTCTTC CASSQVYGTGSYNEQFF
TRBJ2-7 . TRBV11-2 . TGTGCCAGCAGCTTAGATTGGACAGCAAGCTCCTACGAGCAGTACTTC CASSLDWTASSYEQYF
TRBJ2-7 once TRBV2 . TGTGCCAGCATAGCTTCCTACGAGCAGTACTTC CASIASYEQYF
TRBJ2-3 once TRBV16 . TGTGCCAGCAGCCCCGTACTAGCAGTAGAGAGGGATACGCAGTATTTT CASSPVLAVERDTQYF
TRBJ1-5 . TRBV19 TRBD1 TGTGCCAGTAGTCCAGGGACAGGACATAGCAATCAGCCCCAGCATTTT CASSPGTGHSNQPQHF
TRBJ2-1 . TRBV10-1 TRBD2 TGCGCCAGCAGTGTTTCCAGCGGGGAAGGGACTGAGCAGTTCTTC CASSVSSGEGTEQFF
TRBJ2-7 . TRBV2 . TGTGCCAGCAGCCCCACCAGGGGAACCTACGAGCAGTACTTC CASSPTRGTYEQYF
TRBJ2-2 . TRBV25-1 . TGTGCCAGCAGTGAATCGGGCAGGGACACCGGGGAGCTGTTTTTT CASSESGRDTGELFF
TRBJ1-2 . TRBV6-5 TRBD1 TGTGCCAGCAGCCGCGACGGACAGGGAGGCTATGGCTACACCTTC CASSRDGQGGYGYTF
TRBJ1-1 . TRBV14 . TGTGCCAGCAGCCAAGACGCTGAAGCTTTCTTT CASSQDAEAFF
TRBJ2-7 . TRBV6-5 . TGTGCCAGCATCCTCCTAGTATCTCGCTACGAGCAGTACTTC CASILLVSRYEQYF
TRBJ1-1 . TRBV4-1 . TGCGCCAGCAGCCAAGACCCCGCAGGGTCCCCTACTGAAGCTTTCTTT CASSQDPAGSPTEAFF
TRBJ1-5 . TRBV6-6 . TGTGCCAGCAGTCGGCCGGACAGCTATAGCAATCAGCCCCAGCATTTT CASSRPDSYSNQPQHF
TRBJ2-5 . TRBV11-3 . TGTGCCAGCAGCGAGCGGGCGGGCGAGACCCAGTACTTC CASSERAGETQYF
TRBJ1-1 . TRBV12-5 . TGTGCTAGTGGCCTTACAGGGATGAACACTGAAGCTTTCTTT CASGLTGMNTEAFF
TRBJ2-5 . TRBV5-1 TRBD1 TGCGCCAGCAGTGGGACAGGGGTTTTGGAGACCCAGTACTTC CASSGTGVLETQYF
TRBJ1-2 once TRBV5-4 TRBD1 TGTGCCAGCAGCCGCCCCTCAGGGGGCGCGAGCTATGGCTACACCTTC CASSRPSGGASYGYTF
TRBJ1-6 . TRBV28 . TGTGCCAGCAGTTCATCGAGCTCCTATAATTCACCCCTCCACTTT CASSSSSSYNSPLHF
TRBJ1-5 . TRBV6-6 . TGTGCCAGCAGTGGACAAAACAGCAATCAGCCCCAGCATTTT CASSGQNSNQPQHF
TRBJ1-6 . TRBV6-5 . TGTGCCAGCAGTTACGGGCCCTATAATTCACCCCTCCACTTT CASSYGPYNSPLHF
TRBJ1-5 few TRBV7-2 . TGTGCCAGCAGCTTATTCGGGTATAATCAGCCCCAGCATTTT CASSLFGYNQPQHF
TRBJ2-1 . TRBV9 . TGTGCCAGCAGCGTAGGAGCGCGGGAGCAGTTCTTC CASSVGAREQFF
TRBJ2-7 . TRBV9 . TGTGCCAGCAGCGTAGGCGGGGAAACCTACGAGCAGTACTTC CASSVGGETYEQYF
TRBJ1-1 . TRBV4-1 TRBD1 TGCGCCAGCAGCCATTCCCGGACAGGGTTGAACACTGAAGCTTTCTTT CASSHSRTGLNTEAFF
TRBJ2-5 . TRBV10-3 TRBD1 TGTGCCATCAGTAAGGGACAGGGAGGAGAGACCCAGTACTTC CAISKGQGGETQYF
TRBJ1-6 . TRBV5-1 . TGCGCCAGCAGCAACGCCGGGACTCATAATTCACCCCTCCACTTT CASSNAGTHNSPLHF
TRBJ1-1 . TRBV24-1 TRBD1 TGTGCCACCAGTGATGTGACAGGGAGGGCTTTCTTT CATSDVTGRAFF
TRBJ1-1 . TRBV2 . TGTGCCAGCAGTGGACGGGACTTCTCGAACACTGAAGCTTTCTTT CASSGRDFSNTEAFF
TRBJ1-4 . TRBV5-1 . TGCGCCAGCAGCTTGGCCGGGGTGATAGGTGGTGAAAAACTGTTTTTT CASSLAGVIGGEKLFF
TRBJ1-5 . TRBV27 TRBD1 TGTGCCAGCACTAGACAGGGTGGGAATCAGCCCCAGCATTTT CASTRQGGNQPQHF
TRBJ1-1 . TRBV19 . TGTGCCAGTCAGGCAGGGCAGCGGGACACTGAAGCTTTCTTT CASQAGQRDTEAFF
TRBJ2-5 . TRBV7-9 TRBD2 TGTGCCAGCACCGATCCCGGGACTAGCGGGGTGGAGACCCAGTACTTC CASTDPGTSGVETQYF
TRBJ2-2 . TRBV7-8 . TGTGCCAGCAGTCCAGCCCAGGGGGGCACGAACACCGGGGAGCTGTTTTTT CASSPAQGGTNTGELFF
TRBJ1-1 once TRBV5-1 . TGCGCCAGCAGCTTTGCGGGGGGTACTGAAGCTTTCTTT CASSFAGGTEAFF
TRBJ2-7 . TRBV6-5 TRBD2 TGTGCCAGCAGTTACTCGAGGCTAGCGGTGTCCTACGAGCAGTACTTC CASSYSRLAVSYEQYF
TRBJ1-2 . TRBV5-5 . TGTGCCAGCAGCTTGGCCGGCAGGGGAGAATTTAGCTACACCTTC CASSLAGRGEFSYTF
TRBJ2-1 . TRBV10-3 . TGTGCCACGGGACTCGTTATAGAGCAGTTCTTC CATGLVIEQFF
TRBJ1-1 . TRBV30 . TGTGCCTGGAAGGGGTCGGTTGAGAGGAACACTGAAGCTTTCTTT CAWKGSVERNTEAFF
TRBJ2-1 . TRBV6-2/TRBV6-3 . TGTGCCAGCAGTTACTCGCCTAGTTTTAGTGAGCAGTTCTTC CASSYSPSFSEQFF
TRBJ1-2 . TRBV12-3/TRBV12-4 TRBD1 TGTGCCAGCAGAAGGACAGGGGGCTATGGCTACACCTTC CASRRTGGYGYTF
TRBJ2-3 . TRBV6-2/TRBV6-3 . TGTGCCAGCAGTTACTCCCTTGCGGGGTACACAGATACGCAGTATTTT CASSYSLAGYTDTQYF
TRBJ2-1 . TRBV5-1 . TGCGCCAGCAGCTTGGTGGGGGGTACTTTGGATGAGCAGTTCTTC CASSLVGGTLDEQFF
TRBJ2-1 . TRBV30 . TGTGCCTGGAGTCAAAAACCCGGGATCGGGCCCAATGAGCAGTTCTTC CAWSQKPGIGPNEQFF
TRBJ1-6 . TRBV27 TRBD1 TGTGCCAGCAGTTTACGGACAGGGACCTCACCCCTCCACTTT CASSLRTGTSPLHF
TRBJ1-6 . TRBV19 . TGTGCCAGCTCCTACCAGGGGAACTATAATTCACCCCTCCACTTT CASSYQGNYNSPLHF
TRBJ2-5 . TRBV10-1 . TGCGCCAGCAGTGCTTCCCGGTGGGACAACCAAGAGACCCAGTACTTC CASSASRWDNQETQYF
TRBJ1-1 . TRBV4-1 TRBD1 TGCGCCAGCAGTCACGGGACAGTGAACACTGAAGCTTTCTTT CASSHGTVNTEAFF
TRBJ2-5 few TRBV7-2 . TGTGCCAGCAGCTTATACAGGGTGGAGACCCAGTACTTC CASSLYRVETQYF
TRBJ1-1 . TRBV12-5 . TGTGCTAGTGGTTCGCTTGAGGGTCAGCCGTATGAAGCTTTCTTT CASGSLEGQPYEAFF
TRBJ2-1 few TRBV9 TRBD2 TGTGCCAGCAGCGGCGGGACTACCTCCTACAATGAGCAGTTCTTC CASSGGTTSYNEQFF
TRBJ2-2 . TRBV2 . TGTGCCAGCGTAAGGGGTCCCTCCGGGGAGCTGTTTTTT CASVRGPSGELFF
TRBJ2-1 . TRBV20-1 TRBD2 TGCAGTGCTAGTCGTCTAGCGGCCTACAATGAGCAGTTCTTC CSASRLAAYNEQFF
TRBJ2-5 . TRBV11-2 TRBD1 TGTGCCAGCAGCTTAGCAGGGGGCTATCAAGAGACCCAGTACTTC CASSLAGGYQETQYF
TRBJ1-5 . TRBV5-6 . TGTGCCAGCAGCTGGCGTCAGGCTAATCAGCCCCAGCATTTT CASSWRQANQPQHF
TRBJ2-7 . TRBV9 . TGTGCCAGCAGCGTAGGCCAGGGGAACGAGCAGTACTTC CASSVGQGNEQYF